This TCR beta chain originates from a study of T-cell reconstitution after alpha-beta-depleted transplantation in children. Unique molecular identifiers were used to barcode this TCRbeta library. TCRdb re-called the PCR reads with MiXCR, one entry per CDR3 protein. This table holds roughly 340,000 distinct CDR3 sequences, 16% found once. The study's findings and limits: High day-60 TCRbeta diversity in some patients came from surviving recipient T cells and thymic progenitors. Among T cells one year after transplant, newly produced cells accounted for most counts and diversity. Reportedly, only several hundred clones from non-depleted graft cells drove alpha-beta T-cell counts at about two months.

As to this clonotype: Its antigen is unknown.

Trimming shortened V by 5 bases and J by 5 bases, and 17 bases separated the two germline ends. The CDR3 spans 15 residues. The source of this sequence is a male patient between 2 and 9 years old who had a stem cell transplant for acute lymphoblastic leukemia, so the T cells may come from the graft donor. Sequencing was performed on PBMCs, mostly from graft donor cells, taken 360 days after TCRalphabeta/CD19-depleted stem cell transplant. The genes are TRBV12-3 or TRBV12-4 and TRBJ2-3, with TRBD1 as a possible D gene (6 bases). CDR3 DNA: TGTGCCAGCAGTCCGCAACCTGGGACAAAAGATACGCAGTATTTT. It codes for CASSPQPGTKDTQYF.